One TCR beta chain is described in this entry. Antigen specificity is unknown. The data are from a study of T-cell memory formation after mild COVID-19. This CDR3 has 16 residues. Germline V gene lookup returns CDR1 SGHRS and CDR2 YFSETQ. V lost 2 bases and J lost 2; bases outside the gene matches: 7. TCRdb redid the calling of the 5' RACE reads with MiXCR, one entry per CDR3 protein. Of about 610,000 distinct CDR3 sequences listed, around 16% are singletons. Study-wide points: Contracting clones from day 15 to 85 showed balanced CD4/CD8; later expanders favored CD4+.

The chain combines TRBV5-1 with TRBJ2-7, with TRBD2 matching over 10 bases. The sequenced sample consisted of PBMCs or a T cell subset sorted from them (not recorded which). This clonotype was sampled from an adult woman who had mild COVID-19 (a few samples of this study predate the infection). Cell type and time point are not known. The CDR3, as DNA: TGCGCCAGCAGCTTAATCTTCAGCGGGGGGGCCTACGAGCAGTACTTC. This translates into CASSLIFSGGAYEQYF.